The rows below give T cell receptor beta chains drawn from one sample of a study of PD-L1 blockade in urothelial cancer. Clones were read by immunoSEQ multiplex PCR, and TCRdb kept only the in-frame ones, dropping some. This table has about 45,000 clones, roughly four fifths appearing once. Material: PBMCs, obtained around atezolizumab (anti-PD-L1) treatment. The source is a man aged 60 to 75 with urothelial cancer. The conserved cysteine and the conserved F or W are not part of the CDR3 here. Clone size is not always given. Where it is, it says once, few, many or a class for expanded clones.

TRBJ2-7 | TRBV13 | . | ASSSYSPGRENYEQY
TRBJ2-3 | TRBV9 | . | ASSVEGTGGTDTQY
TRBJ2-3 | TRBV5-8 | . | ASSLDRTFGTQY
TRBJ2-7 | TRBV27 | . | ASILPQGGDFSYEQY
TRBJ1-1 | TRBV19 | . | ASSPYSPNTEAF
TRBJ1-2 | TRBV28 | . | ASRGTYGYRYT
TRBJ2-1 | TRBV5-8 | . | ASGLAGRIEQF
TRBJ1-4 | TRBV19 | . | ASWSSNEKLF
TRBJ1-3 | TRBV9 | . | ASSVATAGGAGNTIY
TRBJ1-2 | TRBV4-1 | . | ASSQVLGLDYGYT
TRBJ1-5 | TRBV7-2 | . | ASSLVGGGTDQPQH
TRBJ1-2 | TRBV10-3 | few | AISEGTGANYGYT
TRBJ2-2 | TRBV10-2 | . | ASRSGGTGELF
TRBJ2-3 | TRBV7-2 | . | ASSHPDKSTDTQY
TRBJ1-3 | TRBV28 | . | ASSLIQGARGNTIY
TRBJ1-3 | TRBV28 | few | ASTILLGQGGNTIY
TRBJ2-1 | TRBV5-3 | . | ARSAFGADNEQF
TRBJ1-2 | TRBV6-5 | . | ASSYTGQLGGYT
TRBJ2-2 | TRBV29-1 | . | SVVWRGGETGELF
TRBJ2-3 | TRBV5-6 | . | ASTLADTQY
TRBJ2-5 | TRBV6-5 | . | ASRPTTQETQY
TRBJ1-4 | TRBV5-1 | . | ASSIDRGGVGEKLF
TRBJ2-7 | TRBV10-3 | . | AISEGSIWGQGTYEQY
TRBJ2-3 | TRBV10-1 | . | ASSEGGRGTQY
TRBJ1-1 | TRBV19 | once | ASSSAGVFNTEAF
TRBJ1-5 | TRBV6-1 | once | ASSSDRGFQPQH
TRBJ1-2 | TRBV30 | . | AWSVQVNYGYT